The 15 T cell receptor beta chains below all came from one sample that was sequenced in a study of blood T cell repertoires in COVID-19. Measured with immunoSEQ multiplex PCR; TCRdb has only the in-frame clones, and not every one. Here the sample spans about 240,000 clones, 92% being singletons. Sequenced: peripheral blood. The receptors stem from a man younger than 45 with COVID-19, enrolled during active disease.

V and J are TRBV5-1 and TRBJ2-2, with 14 bases that match TRBD2. V dropped 3 bases and J dropped 1; count of bases not matched to a gene: 2. The V gene's germline CDR1 is SGHRS and CDR2 YFSETQ. There are 17 residues in the CDR3. The DNA for the CDR3 is TGCGCCAGCAGCTGGACTAGCGGGGGGCTGAACACCGGGGAGCTGTTTTTT. It yields the protein CASSWTSGGLNTGELFF.

This chain joins TRBV18 and TRBJ1-1; tentative D call: TRBD1 (6 bases). CDR3 length: 14 residues. The V end was cut by 1 base, the J end by 2 bases, with 8 bases between. Germline V gene data show CDR1 as KGHSH and CDR2 as LQKENI. The CDR3 sequence: CASSPQGTNTEAFF. CDR3 bases: TGTGCCAGCTCACCACAGGGGACAAACACTGAAGCTTTCTTT.

The rearrangement links TRBV7-9 to TRBJ2-5; unclear D gene. Trimming cost V 5 bases and J 5 bases, with 6 bases left between them. Germline CDR1 is SEHNR and CDR2 is FQNEAQ (reference sequence). The CDR3 length is 11 residues. The CDR3 DNA follows: TGTGCCAGCAGCCTGTCTGAGACCCAGTACTTC. Its translation is CASSLSETQYF. Complete variable domain (other parts from reference TRBV7-9 and TRBJ2-5): DTGVSQNPRHKITKRGQNVTFRCDPISEHNRLYWYRQTLGQGPEFLTYFQNEAQLEKSRLLSDRFSAERPKGSFSTLEIQRTEQGDSAMYLCASSLSETQYFGPGTRLLVL.

This clone showed up just once. The chain links TRBV5-4 to TRBJ1-1; 9 nucleotides line up with TRBD1. The germline V gene encodes CDR1 SGHNT and CDR2 YYREEE (reference sequence). V lost 4 bases to trimming and J lost 4 bases; unmatched junction nucleotides: 8. The CDR3 sequence is 15 residues long. The CDR3 reads CASSVQGAWGTEAFF. Written as DNA, the CDR3 is TGTGCCAGCAGCGTACAGGGGGCTTGGGGCACTGAAGCTTTCTTT.

V and J are TRBV11-1 and TRBJ2-2, with 10 bases identical to TRBD2. This CDR3 spans 15 amino acids. From germline, CDR1 is SGHAT and CDR2 FQDESV (reference sequence). Losses at the gene ends were 5 bases for V and 6 bases for J; bases not matched to a gene: 6. Here the CDR3 DNA reads TGTGCCAGCAGCCTCCAGGGACTAGCGTCCGGGGAGCTGTTTTTT. It specifies CASSLQGLASGELFF.

The J gene is TRBJ1-1, the V gene TRBV6-5, with D unclear. The CDR3 length is 10 residues. The germline V gene encodes CDR1 MNHEY and CDR2 SVGAGI. Between the trimmed V and J ends, which lost 10 bases and 1 base, there was a span of 4 bases. CDR3 amino acids: CANKNTEAFF. As DNA, the CDR3 is TGTGCCAACAAGAACACTGAAGCTTTCTTT.

The chain uses TRBV6-5 and TRBJ1-5; possibly TRBD1 for D (6 bases). CDR1 and CDR2 (germline): MNHEY, SVGAGI. The CDR3 has 14 amino acids. The V end lost 5 bases, the J end lost 9 bases, and 17 bases lay between the germline ends. CDR3: CASSKSDSPGPQHF. CDR3 bases: TGTGCCAGCAGTAAATCGGACAGTCCGGGGCCCCAGCATTTT.

This clone is a singleton in its sample. This rearrangement joins TRBV5-1 to TRBJ2-1, with TRBD1 identical over 7 bases. J gave up 0 bases and V 4 bases, and 7 bases lay outside the gene matches. This CDR3 comprises 16 residues. CDR1 is SGHRS, CDR2 YFSETQ, per germline. The CDR3 reads CASSTGQIGSYNEQFF. CDR3 DNA sequence: TGCGCCAGCAGCACGGGACAGATTGGCTCCTACAATGAGCAGTTCTTC.

The CDR3 is CASSPREGSYEQYF. CDR3 in DNA: TGTGCCAGTAGTCCCCGGGAGGGTAGCTACGAGCAGTACTTC. The V gene is TRBV19, the J gene TRBJ2-7; 8 nucleotides agree with TRBD2. The CDR3 has 14 residues. Trimming took 5 bases from V and 3 from J; bases not matched to a gene: 6. Per the germline V gene, CDR1 is LNHDA and CDR2 is SQIVND (reference sequence).

The V call is TRBV2, the J call TRBJ2-7; TRBD1 agrees at 9 bases. CDR1 is SNHLY, CDR2 FYNNEI, per germline. The V gene end was trimmed by 5 bases and the J gene end by 4 bases; junction bases not matched to a gene: 12. The CDR3 length is 16 residues. The CDR3 bases are TGTGCCAGCAGTAACACGGGGACAGGGTTAACGTACGAGCAGTACTTC. Protein sequence: CASSNTGTGLTYEQYF.

The chain couples TRBV2 to TRBJ2-2, with a tentative D call TRBD1 (6 bases). This CDR3 spans 18 amino acids. V lost 4 bases, J lost 7 bases, and 25 bases lay in between. Germline CDR1 reads SNHLY; CDR2 reads FYNNEI. CDR3 bases: TGTGCCAGCAGTGTCATGCAGGCAGGGGAAGGGGACGGCGGGGAGCTGTTTTTT. It translates to CASSVMQAGEGDGGELFF.

This sequence joins TRBV28 and TRBJ1-2; D is possibly TRBD1 (6 bases). The CDR3 is 15 residues long. Looked up from germline, CDR1 is MDHEN and CDR2 is SYDVKM. V was clipped by 5 bases and J by 7 bases, with 20 bases between them. The CDR3 is CASSRSSGGARGYTF. The CDR3 nucleotides read TGTGCCAGCAGTCGCTCATCTGGGGGGGCCCGTGGCTACACCTTC.

The J gene is TRBJ2-3, the V gene TRBV5-6; a possible D gene is TRBD1 (6 bases). Per the germline V gene, CDR1 is SGHDT and CDR2 is YYEEEE. Deletions cut 1 base from V and 6 bases from J, with 6 bases between. This CDR3 spans 12 amino acids. As DNA, the CDR3 is TGTGCCAGCAGCTTGCAGGGGGATACGCAGTATTTT. As protein: CASSLQGDTQYF.

This clone showed up just a few times. This rearrangement joins TRBV5-1 to TRBJ1-2, with 9 bases that match TRBD1. The CDR3 is 15 amino acids. Germline loops: CDR1 SGHRS, CDR2 YFSETQ. V trimming: 7 bases; J trimming: 7 bases; junction bases outside the gene matches: 14. The CDR3 region has the DNA TGCGCCAGCCAAAGGCGCGGATCGGACAGGGGTGGCTACACCTTC. Translated, it gives CASQRRGSDRGGYTF. Drawing the rest from reference TRBV5-1 and TRBJ1-2, the complete variable domain is KAGVTQTPRYLIKTRGQQVTLSCSPISGHRSVSWYQQTPGQGLQFLFEYFSETQRNKGNFPGRFSGRQFSNSRSEMNVSTLELGDSALYLCASQRRGSDRGGYTFGSGTRLTVV.

This clone was detected once. The genes are TRBV7-9 and TRBJ1-5; 12 nucleotides line up with TRBD1. The germline V gene has CDR1 SEHNR and CDR2 FQNEAQ (reference sequence). The ends lost 3 bases at V and 4 bases at J; junction bases unmatched: 10. This CDR3 is 18 amino acids long. The CDR3 reads CASSFAGTGGLLNQPQHF. For the CDR3, the DNA is TGTGCCAGCAGCTTCGCCGGGACAGGGGGCCTACTAAATCAGCCCCAGCATTTT.